A selection of T cell receptor beta chains follows, all from one sample in a study of regulatory T cells in long-lasting Graves disease. In TCRdb, the multiplex PCR reads were re-called with MiXCR into one record per CDR3 protein. The data contain approximately 400,000 distinct CDR3 sequences, more than 20% of them seen just once; the ten biggest clones take up about 20%. The starting material was peripheral blood mononuclear cells (PBMCs), obtained when the disease was refractory, from a patient treated with antithyroid drugs. The receptors shown here come from a female donor with Graves disease. Both conserved end residues are part of each CDR3. Fields, in order: V gene, D gene, J gene, clone size, CDR3 protein, CDR3 DNA. The D gene is left open where the match is weak. Some rows mark clone size as missing; the rest say once, few, many or name a class of expanded clone.

TRBV6-2/TRBV6-3,NA,TRBJ2-7,many,CASNYRRGEQYF,TGTGCCAGCAATTACAGGAGGGGCGAGCAGTACTTC
TRBV7-3,NA,TRBJ2-2,NA,CASSLWGSGELFF,TGTGCCAGCAGCTTATGGGGGTCCGGGGAGCTGTTTTTT
TRBV12-3/TRBV12-4,NA,TRBJ1-1,many,CASSLGGEAFF,TGCGCCAGCAGCTTGGGTGGGGAAGCTTTCTTT
TRBV10-3,TRBD2,TRBJ2-5,NA,CAISELGIEGGPSETQYF,TGTGCCATCAGTGAGCTCGGGATCGAGGGAGGGCCTTCGGAGACCCAGTACTTC
TRBV20-1,NA,TRBJ2-5,many,CSARVPGGGETQYF,TGCAGTGCTAGGGTTCCTGGGGGTGGGGAGACCCAGTACTTC
TRBV11-2,NA,TRBJ2-3,few,CASSSRHTDTQYF,TGTGCCAGCAGCTCCCGCCACACAGATACGCAGTATTTT
TRBV7-9,NA,TRBJ2-1,NA,CASSKGWEQFF,TGTGCCAGCAGCAAAGGGTGGGAGCAGTTCTTC
TRBV5-1,TRBD2,TRBJ2-7,few,CASSFGGTSPLHEQYF,TGCGCCAGCAGCTTTGGCGGGACTAGCCCACTTCACGAGCAGTACTTC
TRBV7-3,TRBD2,TRBJ2-1,few,CASSPGLAGYNEQFF,TGTGCCAGCAGCCCGGGACTAGCGGGCTACAATGAGCAGTTCTTC
TRBV28,NA,TRBJ1-2,many,CASTSSPGDYGYTF,TGTGCCAGCACCAGTTCGCCGGGAGACTATGGCTACACCTTC
TRBV20-1,TRBD1,TRBJ2-5,NA,CSASGQGASQETQYF,TGCAGTGCTAGCGGACAGGGGGCGTCCCAAGAGACCCAGTACTTC
TRBV5-1,NA,TRBJ1-4,NA,CASSLVTGEKLFF,TGCGCCAGCAGCTTGGTTACAGGTGAAAAACTGTTTTTT
TRBV7-3,TRBD1,TRBJ2-7,medium-sized,CASSLGQGNEQYF,TGTGCCAGCAGCTTGGGACAGGGGAACGAGCAGTACTTC
TRBV20-1,NA,TRBJ1-2,many,CSAPGRGVYGYTF,TGCAGTGCCCCCGGGAGAGGGGTCTATGGCTACACCTTC
TRBV28,NA,TRBJ2-7,NA,CASSLTRDSMYAQYF,TGTGCCAGCAGTCTTACACGGGACTCCATGTACGCGCAGTACTTC
TRBV7-7,NA,TRBJ2-5,many,CASSLIFRETQYF,TGTGCTAGCAGCTTGATCTTCCGGGAGACGCAGTACTTC
TRBV28,NA,TRBJ1-2,many,CASSLIPFTGSGYTF,TGTGCCAGCAGTTTAATTCCCTTTACAGGGTCCGGCTACACCTTC
TRBV6-1,NA,TRBJ1-6,many,CASTVEVGSPLHF,TGTGCCAGCACGGTGGAGGTTGGGTCACCCCTCCACTTT
TRBV30,TRBD2,TRBJ2-1,NA,CAWTRLAGGFGSYNEQFF,TGTGCCTGGACCCGACTAGCGGGAGGGTTTGGGTCCTACAATGAGCAGTTCTTC
TRBV6-1,TRBD1,TRBJ2-7,many,CASSNTGTGHDEQYF,TGTGCCAGCAGTAATACCGGGACAGGGCATGACGAGCAGTACTTC
TRBV6-9,NA,TRBJ2-7,NA,CASSYSVSEAYEQYF,TGTGCCAGCAGTTACTCCGTAAGTGAGGCCTACGAGCAGTACTTC
TRBV28,TRBD2,TRBJ2-7,many,CASSSEAGVGLFGEQYF,TGTGCCAGCAGTTCCGAAGCGGGGGTGGGACTATTTGGCGAGCAGTACTTC
TRBV10-3,NA,TRBJ1-6,few,CAISERAINSPLHF,TGTGCCATCAGTGAGCGGGCGATTAATTCACCCCTCCACTTT
TRBV12-3/TRBV12-4,TRBD1,TRBJ1-6,many,CASRLDRGNSPLHF,TGTGCCAGCAGACTCGACAGGGGGAATTCACCCCTCCACTTT
TRBV9,NA,TRBJ1-6,NA,CASSESGDNSPLHF,TGTGCCAGCAGTGAATCAGGGGATAATTCACCCCTCCACTTT
TRBV6-5,TRBD2,TRBJ2-5,many,CASSFGGGVQETQYF,TGTGCCAGCAGTTTCGGGGGGGGGGTTCAAGAGACCCAGTACTTC
TRBV19,NA,TRBJ1-1,NA,CASSIRGGTEAFF,TGTGCCAGTAGTATAAGGGGAGGAACTGAAGCTTTCTTT
TRBV12-5,NA,TRBJ2-2,many,CASGLRGSNTGELFF,TGTGCTAGTGGTTTGCGGGGATCGAACACCGGGGAGCTGTTTTTT
TRBV12-5,TRBD1,TRBJ1-5,many,CASGLATGGTEPQHF,TGTGCTAGTGGTTTGGCGACAGGGGGCACGGAGCCCCAGCATTTT
TRBV6-2/TRBV6-3,NA,TRBJ2-7,few,CASSYHLIGGGYEQYF,TGTGCCAGCAGTTACCACCTAATTGGCGGCGGCTACGAGCAGTACTTC
TRBV7-2,NA,TRBJ1-1,many,CASSPRMNTEAFF,TGTGCCAGCAGTCCCCGGATGAACACTGAAGCTTTCTTT
TRBV6-1,TRBD1,TRBJ2-7,NA,CARGEGAEQYF,TGTGCCAGAGGAGAGGGGGCCGAGCAGTACTTC
TRBV19,NA,TRBJ1-1,few,CASGSDRMNTEAFF,TGTGCCAGTGGATCCGACAGGATGAACACTGAAGCTTTCTTT
TRBV2,NA,TRBJ2-7,NA,CASSPLDGRQYF,TGTGCCAGCAGCCCCCTCGACGGGAGGCAGTACTTC
TRBV27,TRBD1,TRBJ2-6,NA,CASRRRGGQGAVVSGANVLTF,TGTGCCAGCAGAAGGAGGGGCGGACAGGGGGCGGTTGTCTCTGGGGCCAACGTCCTGACTTTC
TRBV7-6,TRBD1,TRBJ2-2,NA,CASSLMGQGVTGELFF,TGTGCCAGCAGCTTAATGGGACAGGGCGTCACCGGGGAGCTGTTTTTT
TRBV7-3,TRBD2,TRBJ2-7,once,CASSQPSGIEQYF,TGTGCCAGCAGCCAACCTAGCGGGATCGAGCAGTACTTC
TRBV6-1,NA,TRBJ1-1,NA,CASSPFPGDGVTEAFF,TGTGCCAGCAGTCCCTTCCCAGGGGACGGAGTCACTGAAGCTTTCTTT
TRBV10-2,NA,TRBJ1-4,NA,CASRVQEKLFF,TGCGCCAGCAGGGTTCAAGAAAAACTGTTTTTT
TRBV11-2,TRBD2,TRBJ2-7,many,CASSLRRGAHDEQYF,TGTGCCAGCAGCTTGAGGCGGGGGGCGCATGACGAGCAGTACTTC
TRBV20-1,NA,TRBJ1-4,few,CSASGGRTNEKLFF,TGCAGTGCTAGTGGGGGGAGGACTAATGAAAAACTGTTTTTT
TRBV20-1,NA,TRBJ2-5,many,CSASLDSQETQYF,TGCAGTGCTAGTCTGGACAGCCAAGAGACCCAGTACTTC
TRBV29-1,TRBD2,TRBJ2-2,NA,CSVERLGLGNTGELFF,TGCAGCGTTGAAAGATTAGGACTAGGAAACACCGGGGAGCTGTTTTTT
TRBV5-1,TRBD1,TRBJ2-2,few,CATSLSGQGTRQGGELFF,TGCGCCACCAGCTTGAGTGGACAGGGGACTCGACAGGGCGGGGAGCTGTTTTTT
TRBV19,NA,TRBJ2-7,NA,CASRPKANLASYEQYF,TGTGCCAGTAGACCGAAGGCTAATCTCGCCTCCTACGAGCAGTACTTC
TRBV19,NA,TRBJ1-2,few,CASSISTGLGNGYTF,TGTGCCAGTAGTATAAGTACCGGATTGGGAAATGGCTACACCTTC
TRBV5-6,TRBD1,TRBJ2-7,NA,CASSPQGRATTEQYF,TGTGCCAGCAGCCCACAGGGGCGGGCTACTACCGAGCAGTACTTC
TRBV19,NA,TRBJ1-1,NA,CASSIAGVEAFF,TGTGCCAGTAGTATAGCCGGAGTTGAAGCTTTCTTT
TRBV11-2,NA,TRBJ2-2,many,CASSLVPTGELFF,TGTGCCAGCAGCTTAGTTCCCACCGGGGAGCTGTTTTTT
TRBV27,TRBD1,TRBJ1-2,few,CASSLYPGQGVTNYGYTF,TGTGCCAGCAGTTTATATCCGGGACAGGGGGTTACTAACTATGGCTACACCTTC
TRBV7-3,NA,TRBJ2-5,few,CASSPGVSETQYF,TGTGCCAGCAGCCCGGGGGTTTCGGAGACCCAGTACTTC
TRBV20-1,NA,TRBJ1-1,NA,CSASDTVSTEAFF,TGCAGTGCTAGCGACACAGTGAGCACTGAAGCTTTCTTT
TRBV20-1,TRBD1,TRBJ1-2,few,CSARDEGQGNYGYTF,TGCAGTGCTAGAGATGAGGGACAGGGTAACTATGGCTACACCTTC
TRBV19,NA,TRBJ1-5,NA,CASSMSHWGNQPQHF,TGTGCCAGTAGTATGTCCCATTGGGGCAATCAGCCCCAGCATTTT
TRBV20-1,NA,TRBJ2-5,many,CSASGAGGETQYF,TGCAGTGCTAGTGGGGCCGGGGGAGAGACCCAGTACTTC